This T cell receptor beta chain was documented in a study of T cell responses to AZD1222 COVID-19 vaccine. The CDR3 contains 15 residues. Germline V CDR1 and CDR2: LNHDA, SQIVND (reference sequence). V shed 5 bases and J shed 0 bases, with 13 bases lying between them. Repertoires were generated with immunoSEQ multiplex PCR, while TCRdb's copy carries only in-frame clones and drops some. There are under 150,000 clones in the sample; almost 90% occur only once, and approximately 9.6% lies in the top ten. As regards this clone: The antigen is undetermined.

General study points: Elevations in Spike-specific TCR breadth and depth followed administration of two AZD1222 doses. Baseline antibody screening turned up just a handful of seropositive AZD1222 recipients.

The material was peripheral blood, obtained on day 0 of AZD1222 vaccination. The TCR was taken from an adult in good health. The J gene is TRBJ1-2, the V gene TRBV19; possible D gene TRBD1, 6 bases. As DNA, the CDR3 is TGTGCCAGTAGTCTCCGACAGGCTCCTAACTATGGCTACACCTTC. Its protein product is CASSLRQAPNYGYTF.